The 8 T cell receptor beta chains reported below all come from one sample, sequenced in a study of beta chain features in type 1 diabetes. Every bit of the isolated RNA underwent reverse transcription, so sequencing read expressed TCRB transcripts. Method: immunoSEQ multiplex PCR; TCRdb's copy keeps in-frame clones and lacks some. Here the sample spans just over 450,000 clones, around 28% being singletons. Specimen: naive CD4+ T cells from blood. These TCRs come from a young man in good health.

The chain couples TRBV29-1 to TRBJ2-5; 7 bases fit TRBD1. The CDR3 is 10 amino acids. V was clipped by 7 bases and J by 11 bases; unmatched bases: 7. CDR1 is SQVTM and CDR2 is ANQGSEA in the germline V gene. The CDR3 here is CSARDSKQYF. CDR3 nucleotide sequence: TGCAGCGCCAGGGACAGTAAGCAGTACTTC.

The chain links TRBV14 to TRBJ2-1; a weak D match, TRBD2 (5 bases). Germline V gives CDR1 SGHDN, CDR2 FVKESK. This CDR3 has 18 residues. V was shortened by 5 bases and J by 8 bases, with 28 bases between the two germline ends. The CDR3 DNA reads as TGTGCCAGCAGCTTCCACCCCGGGGAGTGGAGCGTAGGCGATGAGCAGTTCTTC. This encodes CASSFHPGEWSVGDEQFF.

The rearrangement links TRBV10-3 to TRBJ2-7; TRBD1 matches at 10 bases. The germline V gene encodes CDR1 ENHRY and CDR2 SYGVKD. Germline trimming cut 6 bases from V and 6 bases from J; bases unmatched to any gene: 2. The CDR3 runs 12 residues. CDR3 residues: CAISRDRGEQYF. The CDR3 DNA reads TGTGCCATCAGCAGGGACAGGGGCGAGCAGTACTTC.

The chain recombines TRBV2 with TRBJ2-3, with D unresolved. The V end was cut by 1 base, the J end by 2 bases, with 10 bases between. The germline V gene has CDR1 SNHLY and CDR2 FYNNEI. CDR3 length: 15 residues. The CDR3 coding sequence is TGTGCCAGCAGTGAAGTCAAGGGAATCACAGATACGCAGTATTTT. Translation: CASSEVKGITDTQYF.

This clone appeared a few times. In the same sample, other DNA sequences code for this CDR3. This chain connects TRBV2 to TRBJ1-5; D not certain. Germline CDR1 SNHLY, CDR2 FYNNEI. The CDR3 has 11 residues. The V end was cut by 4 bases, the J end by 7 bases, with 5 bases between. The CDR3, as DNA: TGTGCCAGCAGTGTCGGCCAGCCCCAGCATTTT. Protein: CASSVGQPQHF.

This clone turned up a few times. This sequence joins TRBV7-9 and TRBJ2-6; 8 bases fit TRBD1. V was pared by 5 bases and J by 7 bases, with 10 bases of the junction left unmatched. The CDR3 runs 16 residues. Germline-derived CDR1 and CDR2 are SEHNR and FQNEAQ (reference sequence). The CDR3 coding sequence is TGTGCCAGCAGCCAGAGGACAGGGCAGGTAGCCAACGTCCTGACTTTC. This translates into CASSQRTGQVANVLTF.

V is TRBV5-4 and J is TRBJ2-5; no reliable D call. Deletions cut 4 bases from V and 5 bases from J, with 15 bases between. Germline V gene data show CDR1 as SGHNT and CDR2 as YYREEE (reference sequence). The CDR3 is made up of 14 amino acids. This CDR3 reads CASSPVPAMETQYF. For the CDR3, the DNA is TGTGCCAGCAGCCCGGTCCCGGCTATGGAGACCCAGTACTTC.

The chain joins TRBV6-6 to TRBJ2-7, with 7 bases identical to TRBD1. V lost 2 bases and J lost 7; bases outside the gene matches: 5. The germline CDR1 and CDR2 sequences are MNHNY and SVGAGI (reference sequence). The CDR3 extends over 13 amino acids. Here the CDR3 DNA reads TGTGCCAGCAGTTACAGGACAGGCGAGGAGCAGTACTTC. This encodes CASSYRTGEEQYF.